This T cell receptor beta chain was sequenced during a study of identical twins (dated by TCRdb to about 2016). Study-level background: The study deep-sequenced TCR alpha and beta repertoires from monozygotic twins, unrelated adults of various ages and cord blood to test whether fetal clonotypes persist. To rule out contamination, the twin experiments were replicated at different times with different library preparation protocols. General findings and caveats noted by the study authors: In monozygotic twins, out-of-frame TCR alpha sharing was systematically underestimated by recombination models, although the models agreed with sharing between unrelated individuals. Invariant T cells such as MAIT and iNKT could partly confound zero-insertion analyses, although diverse VJ usage argued against such confounding for most clonotypes. In beta out-of-frame sequences, excess twin sharing was weaker, because having fewer shared sequences lowered the signal-to-noise ratio. Fewer insertions were carried by abundant cord blood beta clonotypes; a weaker similar trend was observed in young adult naive repertoires, while no such trend was observed in memory repertoires. Compared with coincidental sharing between unrelated individuals, an excess of low generation-probability sequences was observed among out-of-frame TCR alpha sequences shared between twins. Because the same donors could not be followed over many years, conclusions were based on cross-sectional statistical analysis.

V loses 0 bases at its end and J loses 11 bases; junction bases beyond the gene matches: 12. Taken from cysteine to phenylalanine, the CDR3 has 15 residues. This entry keeps only the CDR3 DNA: 45 bases, framed from base 1. The germline V gene encodes CDR1 SGHRS and CDR2 YFSETQ. Regarding this clonotype: Its antigen is currently not known. No base-level quality is on record; no much larger clone is a single base apart.

All donors were healthy Caucasians. Libraries were made using 5' RACE. Instrument used: Illumina HiSeq 2000. Template switching added a universal primer binding site, and the final cDNA carried a unique molecular identifier that allowed TCR cDNA molecules to be counted accurately. Specific primers in the conserved constant-segment region were used to synthesize first-strand cDNA for TCR alpha and beta chains. To control for contamination, every cDNA library was double barcoded, receiving both a SMART-Mk sample barcode and Illumina barcodes. TruSeq adapter sequences, together with Illumina sample barcodes, were added in two successive PCR steps. Sequencing of the TCR alpha and beta cDNA libraries was done on the Illumina HiSeq platform using custom primers. The source study handled its data this way. MiGEC was used to process raw reads and extract unique molecular identifiers, and MiXCR was used to find CDR3 positions. For each individual, recombination models were inferred using an EM algorithm with the repgenHMM and IGoR tools. The tcR package in R was used for shared clonotype analysis, with sharing normalized by the product of cloneset sizes. Out-of-frame nonproductive sequences were analyzed to study raw recombination free of thymic and clonal selection effects. TCRdb's own reprocessing of the public reads used fastp at Q25 and MiXCR and kept productive beta chains. Entries are consolidated by CDR3 protein sequence, retaining the most common genes and DNA. These V and J calls are TCRdb output, not the study's own analysis. This sample holds approximately 1.8 million distinct CDR3 sequences; about 31% were observed only once. Clones ranked in the top ten supply 0.27% of the sample.

Recombination connected TRBV5-1 to TRBJ2-5, with 8 bases in between that match TRBD2. The sequence derives from a newborn girl in good health. The specimen was cord blood. The CDR3: CASSLVSREVHEQYF. The DNA is as follows: TGCGCCAGCAGCTTGGTGTCGCGGGAGGTCCATGAGCAGTACTTC.